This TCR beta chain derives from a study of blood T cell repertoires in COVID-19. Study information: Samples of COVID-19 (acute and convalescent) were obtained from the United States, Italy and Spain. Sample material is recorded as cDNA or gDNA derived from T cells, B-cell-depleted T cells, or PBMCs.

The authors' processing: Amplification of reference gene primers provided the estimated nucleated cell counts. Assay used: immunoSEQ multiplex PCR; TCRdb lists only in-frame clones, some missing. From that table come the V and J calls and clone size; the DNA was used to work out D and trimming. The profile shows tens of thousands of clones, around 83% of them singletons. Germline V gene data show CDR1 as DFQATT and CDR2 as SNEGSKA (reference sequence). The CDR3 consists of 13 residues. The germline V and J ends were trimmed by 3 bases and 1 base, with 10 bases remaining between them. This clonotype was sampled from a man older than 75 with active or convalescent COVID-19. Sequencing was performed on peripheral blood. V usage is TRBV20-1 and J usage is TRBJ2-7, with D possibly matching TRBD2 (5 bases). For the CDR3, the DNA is TGCAGTGCTAGTCAAGCGGCTTCCTACGAGCAGTACTTC. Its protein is CSASQAASYEQYF.